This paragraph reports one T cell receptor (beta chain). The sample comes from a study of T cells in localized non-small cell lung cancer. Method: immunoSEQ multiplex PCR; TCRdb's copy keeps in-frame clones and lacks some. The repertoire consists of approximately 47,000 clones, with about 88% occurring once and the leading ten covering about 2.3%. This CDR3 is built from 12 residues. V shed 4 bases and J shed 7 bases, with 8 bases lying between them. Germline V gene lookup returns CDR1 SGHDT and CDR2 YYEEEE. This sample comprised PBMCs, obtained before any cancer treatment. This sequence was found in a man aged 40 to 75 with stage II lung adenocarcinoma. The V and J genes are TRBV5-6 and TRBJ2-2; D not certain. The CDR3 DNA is TGTGCCAGCAGCCCCCAGGACGGGGAGCTGTTTTTT. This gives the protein CASSPQDGELFF. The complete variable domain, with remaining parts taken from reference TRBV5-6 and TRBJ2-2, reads DAGVTQSPTHLIKTRGQQVTLRCSPKSGHDTVSWYQQALGQGPQFIFQYYEEEERQRGNFPDRFSGHQFPNYSSELNVNALLLGDSALYLCASSPQDGELFFGEGSRLTVL.